Presented here are 10 T cell receptor beta chains from one specimen sequenced in a study of vaccination effects on CD4 cells after COVID-19. The antigens for these receptors are not known. Repertoires were generated with immunoSEQ multiplex PCR, while TCRdb's copy carries only in-frame clones and drops some. The data hold 70,000 to 75,000 clones, with around 77% observed a single time. Having been cultured for roughly 11 days, the cells underwent CD4+ T cell isolation. The material was CD4+ T cells from PBMCs cultured without peptide, obtained before COVID-19 vaccination. Every receptor here comes from a human donor who received a COVID-19 vaccine.

The CDR3 sequence: CASSLQGGVSGYTF. For the CDR3, the DNA is TGTGCCAGCAGCCTGCAGGGGGGAGTCAGCGGCTACACCTTC. This chain joins TRBV7-2 and TRBJ1-2; TRBD1 matches 7 bases. V lost 5 bases, J lost 8 bases, and 11 bases stayed unmatched. Germline V gene data show CDR1 as SGHTA and CDR2 as FQGNSA. The CDR3 is 14 amino acids.

The chain couples TRBV9 to TRBJ1-2, with 7 bases fitting TRBD1. With V trimmed by 2 bases and J by 7 bases, 5 bases remained unmatched. The CDR3 loop spans 13 amino acids. Germline CDR1 SGDLS, CDR2 YYNGEE. Here the CDR3 reads CASSVQGDGGYTF. DNA for the CDR3: TGTGCCAGCAGCGTCCAGGGGGATGGTGGCTACACCTTC.

The chain links TRBV4-1 to TRBJ2-3; D perhaps matches TRBD2 (5 bases). Germline lookup yields CDR1 MGHRA and CDR2 YSYEKL. The V end lost 0 bases, the J end lost 5 bases, and 21 bases lay between the germline ends. CDR3 length equals 18 residues. For the CDR3, the DNA is TGCGCCAGCAGCCAAGATACTCTAGCAGGTAGGACGAGAGATACGCAGTATTTT. Its protein product is CASSQDTLAGRTRDTQYF.

The chain recombines TRBV5-8 with TRBJ2-5, with 9 bases matching TRBD2. Germline V lookup: CDR1 SGHTS, CDR2 YDEGEE. This CDR3 is 15 amino acids long. V shed 4 bases and J 1 base; nucleotides not matched to a gene: 5. The CDR3 DNA reads as TGTGCCAGCAGCCCGAGCGGGGGGATCCAAGAGACCCAGTACTTC. Amino acid sequence: CASSPSGGIQETQYF.

The CDR3 reads CASSSARSGYTF. CDR3 DNA sequence: TGTGCCAGCAGTTCGGCTCGGTCGGGCTACACCTTC. The chain recombines TRBV6-5 with TRBJ1-2; no firm D call. Germline CDR1 MNHEY, CDR2 SVGAGI. The CDR3 length is 12 residues. Between the trimmed V and J ends, which lost 4 bases and 8 bases, there was a span of 11 bases.

V usage is TRBV6-5 and J usage is TRBJ1-2; a possible D gene is TRBD1 (6 bases). The CDR3 totals 15 residues. The germline gives CDR1 MNHEY, CDR2 SVGAGI. The V end lost 6 bases, the J end lost 6 bases, and 20 bases lay between the germline ends. The CDR3 sequence: CASRYIPGQIDGYTF. The DNA for the CDR3 is TGTGCCAGCAGATATATACCGGGACAAATTGATGGCTACACCTTC.

V usage is TRBV3-1 (or the pseudogene TRBV3-2) and J usage is TRBJ2-7; unclear D gene. Germline-derived CDR1 and CDR2 are LGHDT and YNNKEL (reference sequence). V lost 4 bases and J lost 5, with 30 bases in between. CDR3 length: 19 amino acids. DNA of the CDR3: TGTGCCAGCAGCCCCTGGGTTGAACTGCCCCGCAGACAAAGGGACGAGCAGTACGTC. Protein: CASSPWVELPRRQRDEQYV.

The rearrangement links TRBV21-1 to TRBJ1-3; TRBD1 reflects the table's D call only, with no check against the DNA. TRBV21-1 is recorded as a pseudogene. This CDR3 contains 10 residues. Here the CDR3 DNA reads TGTGCCAGTACCGTTCCACAGGGTGACTTC. Translation gives CASTVPQGDF.

The chain uses TRBV6-6 and TRBJ2-1, with D perhaps being TRBD1 or TRBD2 (5 bases each). V was clipped by 5 bases and J by 4 bases, with 15 bases between them. The CDR3 runs to 15 residues. CDR1 is MNHNY and CDR2 is SVGAGI in the germline V gene (reference sequence). The CDR3, as DNA: TGTGCCAGCAGTGCCCGGGAAGGGGCTTACAATGAGCAGTTCTTC. Its translation is CASSAREGAYNEQFF.

The rearrangement joins TRBV4-3 to TRBJ2-3; D is unresolved. Trimming took off 0 bases at V and 2 bases at J, with 6 bases between the two ends. This CDR3 region has 14 residues. Germline CDR1 reads LGHNA; CDR2 reads YSLEER. DNA for the CDR3: TGCGCCAGCAGCCAAGATCCTAACACAGATACGCAGTATTTT. Protein sequence: CASSQDPNTDTQYF.